This passage covers 14 T cell receptor beta chains from one sample sequenced in a study of shared clonotypes between healthy human individuals. The data were produced by immunoSEQ multiplex PCR, yet TCRdb's version contains in-frame clones alone and is incomplete. The profile shows more than 200,000 clones, 65% of them singletons. Sequences were obtained from memory CD4+ T cells sorted from blood. Subset defined: CD45RA-negative fraction. These receptors were obtained from a man younger than 40 in good health.

The chain employs TRBV9 and TRBJ2-1, with 12 bases matching TRBD2. Germline V CDR1 and CDR2: SGDLS, YYNGEE. This CDR3 comprises 14 residues. Trimming removed 2 bases from V and 6 bases from J; junction bases left unmatched: 0. The CDR3 sequence: CASSVTSGSNEQFF. Written as DNA, the CDR3 is TGTGCCAGCAGCGTGACTAGCGGGAGCAATGAGCAGTTCTTC.

This sequence joins TRBV5-6 and TRBJ1-3; D may be TRBD1 (6 bases). Germline loops: CDR1 SGHDT, CDR2 YYEEEE. There are 14 residues in the CDR3. V gave up 4 bases and J gave up 3 bases, with 11 bases separating them. The CDR3 protein is CASSRAGDGNTIYF. The DNA for the CDR3 is TGTGCCAGCAGCCGGGCAGGGGATGGAAACACCATATATTTT.

The chain employs TRBV6-5 and TRBJ2-7, with D perhaps given as TRBD1 or TRBD2 (5 bases each). The V gene's germline CDR1 is MNHEY and CDR2 SVGAGI. The CDR3 runs 15 residues. V lost 6 bases and J 5 bases, leaving 20 bases between the germline ends. The CDR3 region is CASSRRVGKANEQYF. DNA for the CDR3: TGTGCCAGCAGCCGCAGGGTCGGGAAAGCGAACGAGCAGTACTTC.

The V and J genes are TRBV30 and TRBJ2-5, with D possibly matching TRBD2 (6 bases). This CDR3 comprises 12 residues. Trimming shortened V by 7 bases and J by 4 bases, and 13 bases separated the two germline ends. Germline CDR1 and CDR2: GTSNPN and SVGIG (reference sequence). CDR3 loop: CASWDGRETQYF. CDR3 coding DNA: TGTGCCTCCTGGGACGGGAGAGAGACCCAGTACTTC.

Only a few counts were recorded for this clone. CDR3 bases: TGCGCCAGCAGCCCCCTAGGTCCTGAGGGTGAAAAACTGTTTTTT. It encodes CASSPLGPEGEKLFF. The chain uses TRBV4-3 and TRBJ1-4; D is ambiguous. Germline loops: CDR1 LGHNA, CDR2 YSLEER. This CDR3 contains 15 residues. V was clipped by 4 bases and J by 7 bases, with 16 bases between them.

The J gene is TRBJ2-2, the V gene TRBV28, with 8 bases matching TRBD2. Germline V lookup: CDR1 MDHEN, CDR2 SYDVKM. The CDR3 is made up of 15 amino acids. CDR3 residues: CVTDLGLGGTGELFF. The CDR3 DNA is TGTGTTACCGATTTGGGACTAGGGGGCACCGGGGAGCTGTTTTTT.

This clone has only a few counts. The chain combines TRBV6-6 with TRBJ1-5; the D gene is possibly TRBD1 (5 bases). CDR3 length equals 16 residues. CDR1 and CDR2 from the germline V gene are MNHNY and SVGAGI (reference sequence). Trimming removed 0 bases from V and 7 bases from J, with 16 bases in between. The CDR3 DNA is TGTGCCAGCAGTTACTCGACGGGGGGAGGGGAGCAGCCCCAGCATTTT. Residues: CASSYSTGGGEQPQHF.

The rearrangement uses TRBV28 and TRBJ2-2, with TRBD2 matching over 7 bases. V was pared by 5 bases and J by 4 bases, with 10 bases of the junction left unmatched. Germline V gives CDR1 MDHEN, CDR2 SYDVKM. The CDR3 is made up of 16 amino acids. The chain's CDR3 is CASSPPRTRTTGELFF. CDR3 DNA: TGTGCCAGCAGTCCCCCCCGGACTAGAACCACCGGGGAGCTGTTTTTT.

This clone was observed many times. This rearrangement joins TRBV5-1 to TRBJ1-2; D might be TRBD1 (6 bases). This CDR3 spans 14 amino acids. Germline V gives CDR1 SGHRS, CDR2 YFSETQ. With 4 bases removed from V and 4 bases from J, the gap between germline ends came to 14 bases. DNA of the CDR3: TGCGCCAGCAGCCGGGACACCGAAGGCTATGGCTACACCTTC. Encoded protein: CASSRDTEGYGYTF.

In this sample, this clone turned up many times. The rearrangement uses TRBV6-5 and TRBJ1-2; D gene unclear. V was pared by 6 bases and J by 7 bases, with 6 bases between. CDR3 length equals 10 residues. The V gene's germline CDR1 is MNHEY and CDR2 SVGAGI. The CDR3 is CASRRFGYTF. The CDR3 DNA reads TGTGCCAGCAGGAGGTTTGGCTACACCTTC.

The rearrangement joins TRBV14 to TRBJ2-3; 7 nucleotides line up with TRBD2. V was clipped by 3 bases and J by 0 bases; unmatched bases: 3. CDR1 SGHDN and CDR2 FVKESK come from the germline V gene. This CDR3 has 15 amino acids. The CDR3 DNA reads TGTGCCAGCAGCCAGTCTAGCGGAAGCACAGATACGCAGTATTTT. As protein: CASSQSSGSTDTQYF.

This clone was observed once. This rearrangement joins TRBV25-1 to TRBJ2-5; 11 positions agree with TRBD1. The CDR3 has 14 amino acids. Germline V gives CDR1 MGHDK, CDR2 SYGVNS. V dropped 8 bases and J dropped 4; count of bases not matched to a gene: 6. Here the CDR3 reads CASGRDRGGETQYF. CDR3 DNA: TGTGCCAGCGGAAGGGACAGGGGGGGAGAGACCCAGTACTTC.

The chain has TRBV19 and TRBJ1-1; D unclear. Germline CDR1 reads LNHDA; CDR2 reads SQIVND (reference sequence). This CDR3 contains 13 residues. Trimming removed 5 bases at V and 9 bases at J, with 16 bases between. The CDR3 DNA reads as TGTGCCAGTAGTTCCCGCGGGAGCCTTCAAGCTTTCTTT. Its translation: CASSSRGSLQAFF.

V and J are TRBV29-1 and TRBJ1-1; 7 bases agree with TRBD1. J gave up 11 bases and V 6 bases, and 18 bases lay outside the gene matches. Germline V gives CDR1 SQVTM, CDR2 ANQGSEA. This CDR3 spans 14 amino acids. CDR3 nucleotide sequence: TGCAGCGTGCGAAGAACCGGGACAGCCGATCGCGCTTTCTTT. It specifies CSVRRTGTADRAFF. The variable domain in full, completed from reference TRBV29-1 and TRBJ1-1, reads SAVISQKPSRDICQRGTSLTIQCQVDSQVTMMFWYRQQPGQSLTLIATANQGSEATYESGFVIDKFPISRPNLTFSTLTVSNMSPEDSSIYLCSVRRTGTADRAFFGQGTRLTVV.